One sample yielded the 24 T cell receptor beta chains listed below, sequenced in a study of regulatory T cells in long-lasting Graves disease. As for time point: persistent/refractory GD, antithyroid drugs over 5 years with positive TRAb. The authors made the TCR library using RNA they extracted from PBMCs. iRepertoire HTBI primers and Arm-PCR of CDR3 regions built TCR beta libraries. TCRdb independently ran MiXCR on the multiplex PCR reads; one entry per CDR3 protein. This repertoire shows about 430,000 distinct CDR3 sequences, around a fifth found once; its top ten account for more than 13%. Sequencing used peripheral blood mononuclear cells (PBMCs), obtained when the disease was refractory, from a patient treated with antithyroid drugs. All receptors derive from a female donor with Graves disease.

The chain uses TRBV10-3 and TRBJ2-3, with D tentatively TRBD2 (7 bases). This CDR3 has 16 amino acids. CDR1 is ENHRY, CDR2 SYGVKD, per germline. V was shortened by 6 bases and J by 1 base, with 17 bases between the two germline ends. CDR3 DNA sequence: TGTGCCATCAGCCTCAGGGGAGGGATGGGCACAGATACGCAGTATTTT. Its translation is CAISLRGGMGTDTQYF.

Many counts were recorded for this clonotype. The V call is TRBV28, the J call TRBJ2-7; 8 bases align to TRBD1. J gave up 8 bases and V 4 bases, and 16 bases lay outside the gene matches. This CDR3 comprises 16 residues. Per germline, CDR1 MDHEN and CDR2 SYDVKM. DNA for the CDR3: TGTGCCAGCAGTTCCGCCGACAGGGGCATCCTACTCCAGCAGTACTTC. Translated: CASSSADRGILLQQYF.

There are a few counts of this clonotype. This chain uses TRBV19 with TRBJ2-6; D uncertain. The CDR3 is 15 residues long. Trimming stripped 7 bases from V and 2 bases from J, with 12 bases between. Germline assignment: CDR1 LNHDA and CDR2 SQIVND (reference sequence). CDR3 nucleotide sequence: TGTGCCAGTACAGATGCTGGGGCTGGGGCCAACGTCCTGACTTTC. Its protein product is CASTDAGAGANVLTF.

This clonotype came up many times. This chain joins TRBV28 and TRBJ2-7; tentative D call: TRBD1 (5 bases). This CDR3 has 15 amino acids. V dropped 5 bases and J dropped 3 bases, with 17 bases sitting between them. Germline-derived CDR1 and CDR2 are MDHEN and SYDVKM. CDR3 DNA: TGTGCCAGCAGTACGATCCTAGGACATGTCTACGAGCAGTACTTC. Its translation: CASSTILGHVYEQYF.

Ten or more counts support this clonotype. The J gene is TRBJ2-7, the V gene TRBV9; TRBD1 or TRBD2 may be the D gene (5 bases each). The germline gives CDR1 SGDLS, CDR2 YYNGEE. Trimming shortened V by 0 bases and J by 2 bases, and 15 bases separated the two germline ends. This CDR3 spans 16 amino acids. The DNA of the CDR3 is TGTGCCAGCAGCGTAGGGGGGAGCGAACCACCCTACGAGCAGTACTTC. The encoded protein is CASSVGGSEPPYEQYF.

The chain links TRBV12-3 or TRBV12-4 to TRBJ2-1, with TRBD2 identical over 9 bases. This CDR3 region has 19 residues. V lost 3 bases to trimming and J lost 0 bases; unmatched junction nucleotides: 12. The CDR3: CASSFLPGTSQSSYNEQFF. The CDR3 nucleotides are TGTGCCAGCAGTTTTTTACCGGGGACTAGCCAAAGCTCCTACAATGAGCAGTTCTTC.

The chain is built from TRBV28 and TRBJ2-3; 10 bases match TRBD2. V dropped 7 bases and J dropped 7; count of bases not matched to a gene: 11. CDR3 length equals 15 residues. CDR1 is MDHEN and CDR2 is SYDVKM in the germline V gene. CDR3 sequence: CASTPSGRAFNTQYF. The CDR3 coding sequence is TGTGCCAGCACTCCAAGCGGGAGGGCCTTTAATACGCAGTATTTT.

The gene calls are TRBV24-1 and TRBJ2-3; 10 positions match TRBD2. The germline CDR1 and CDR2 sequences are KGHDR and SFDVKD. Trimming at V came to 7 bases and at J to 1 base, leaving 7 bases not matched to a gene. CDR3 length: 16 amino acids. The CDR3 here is CATRSSGTSGTDTQYF. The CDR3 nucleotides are TGTGCCACCAGGAGCAGCGGGACTAGCGGCACAGATACGCAGTATTTT.

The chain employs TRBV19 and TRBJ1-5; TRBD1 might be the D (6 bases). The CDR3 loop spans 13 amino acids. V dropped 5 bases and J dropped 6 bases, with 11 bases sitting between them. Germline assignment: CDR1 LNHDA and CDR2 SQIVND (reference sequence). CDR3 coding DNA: TGTGCCAGTAGTGATCAGGGGATTCAGCCCCAGCATTTT. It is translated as CASSDQGIQPQHF. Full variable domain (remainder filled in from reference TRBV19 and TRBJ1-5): DGGITQSPKYLFRKEGQNVTLSCEQNLNHDAMYWYRQDPGQGLRLIYYSQIVNDFQKGDIAEGYSVSREKKESFPLTVTSAQKNPTAFYLCASSDQGIQPQHFGDGTRLSIL.

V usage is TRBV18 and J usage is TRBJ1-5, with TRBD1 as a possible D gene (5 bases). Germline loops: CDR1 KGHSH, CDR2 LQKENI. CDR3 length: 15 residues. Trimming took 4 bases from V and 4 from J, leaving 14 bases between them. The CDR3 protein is CASSLGTLPNQPQHF. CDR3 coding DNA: TGTGCCAGCTCACTCGGGACTCTACCGAATCAGCCCCAGCATTTT.

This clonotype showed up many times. The CDR3 DNA reads as TGTGCCAGCAGCCCCTCTCCGGGACAGGTCTACGAGCAGTACTTC. This codes for CASSPSPGQVYEQYF. The V call is TRBV28, the J call TRBJ2-7, with 8 bases fitting TRBD1. The CDR3 is 15 amino acids. V lost 6 bases, J lost 3 bases, and 10 bases stayed unmatched. Looked up from germline, CDR1 is MDHEN and CDR2 is SYDVKM.

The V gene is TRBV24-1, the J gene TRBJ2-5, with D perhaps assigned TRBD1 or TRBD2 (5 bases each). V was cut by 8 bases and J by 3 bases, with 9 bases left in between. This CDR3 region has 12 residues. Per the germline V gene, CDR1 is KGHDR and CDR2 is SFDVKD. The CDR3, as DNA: TGTGCCACCATGGGACCAAAAGAGACCCAGTACTTC. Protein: CATMGPKETQYF.

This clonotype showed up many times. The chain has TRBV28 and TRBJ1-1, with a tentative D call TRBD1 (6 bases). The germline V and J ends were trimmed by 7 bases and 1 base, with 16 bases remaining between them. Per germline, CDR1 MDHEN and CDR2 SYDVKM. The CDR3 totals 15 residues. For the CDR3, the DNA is TGTGCCAGCACCGGATCAGGGGTCGGGAACACTGAAGCTTTCTTT. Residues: CASTGSGVGNTEAFF.

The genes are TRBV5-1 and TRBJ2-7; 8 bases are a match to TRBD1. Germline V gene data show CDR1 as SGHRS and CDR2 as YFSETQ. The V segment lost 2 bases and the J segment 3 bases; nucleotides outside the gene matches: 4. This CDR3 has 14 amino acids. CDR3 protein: CASSFRQGRYEQYF. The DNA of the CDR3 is TGCGCCAGCAGCTTCCGACAGGGGCGCTACGAGCAGTACTTC.

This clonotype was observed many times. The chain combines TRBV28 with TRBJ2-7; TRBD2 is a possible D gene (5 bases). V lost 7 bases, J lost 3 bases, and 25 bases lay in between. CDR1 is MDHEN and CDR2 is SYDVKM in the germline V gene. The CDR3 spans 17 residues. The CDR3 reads CASTPPEVGRGVYEQYF. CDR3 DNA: TGTGCCAGCACCCCCCCGGAGGTAGGCCGTGGGGTCTACGAGCAGTACTTC.

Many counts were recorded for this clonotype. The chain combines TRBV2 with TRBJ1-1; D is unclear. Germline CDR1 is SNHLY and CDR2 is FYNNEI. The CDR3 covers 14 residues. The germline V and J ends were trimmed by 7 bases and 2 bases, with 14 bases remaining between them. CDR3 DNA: TGTGCCAGCATCCCCCGAGCTCTTAACACTGAAGCTTTCTTT. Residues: CASIPRALNTEAFF.

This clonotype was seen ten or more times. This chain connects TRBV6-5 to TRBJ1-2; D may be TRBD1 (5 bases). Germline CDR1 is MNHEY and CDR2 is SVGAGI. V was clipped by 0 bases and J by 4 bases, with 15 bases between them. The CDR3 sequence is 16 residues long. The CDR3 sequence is CASSYSNGGNGYGYTF. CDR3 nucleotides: TGTGCCAGCAGTTACTCGAATGGGGGGAATGGCTATGGCTACACCTTC.

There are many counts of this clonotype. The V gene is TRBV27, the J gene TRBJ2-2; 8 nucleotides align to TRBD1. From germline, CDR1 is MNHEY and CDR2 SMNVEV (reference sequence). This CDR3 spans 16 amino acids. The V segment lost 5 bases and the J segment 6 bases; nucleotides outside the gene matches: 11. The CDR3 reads CASSSQGAKGAGELFF. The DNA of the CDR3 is TGTGCCAGCAGTAGTCAGGGGGCGAAAGGGGCCGGGGAGCTGTTTTTT.

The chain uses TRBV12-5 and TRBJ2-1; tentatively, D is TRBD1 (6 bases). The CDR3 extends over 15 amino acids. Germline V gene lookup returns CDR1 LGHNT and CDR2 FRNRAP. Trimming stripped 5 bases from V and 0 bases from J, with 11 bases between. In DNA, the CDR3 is TGTGCTAGTGGTCCGGGACAAATCTCCTACAATGAGCAGTTCTTC. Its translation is CASGPGQISYNEQFF.

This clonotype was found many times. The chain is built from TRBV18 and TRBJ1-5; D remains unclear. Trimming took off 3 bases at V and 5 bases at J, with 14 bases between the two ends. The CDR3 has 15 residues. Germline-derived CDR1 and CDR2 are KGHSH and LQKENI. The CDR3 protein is CASSPRGRNDQPQHF. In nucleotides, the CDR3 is TGTGCCAGCTCACCTCGAGGGAGAAATGATCAGCCCCAGCATTTT.

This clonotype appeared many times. CDR3 residues: CATSKGQGAYEQYF. In DNA, the CDR3 is TGTGCCACCAGCAAGGGACAGGGGGCCTACGAGCAGTACTTC. The gene calls are TRBV24-1 and TRBJ2-7; the match to TRBD1 covers 11 bases. The CDR3 runs 14 residues. Germline CDR1 and CDR2: KGHDR and SFDVKD. V shed 7 bases and J 2 bases; nucleotides not matched to a gene: 3.

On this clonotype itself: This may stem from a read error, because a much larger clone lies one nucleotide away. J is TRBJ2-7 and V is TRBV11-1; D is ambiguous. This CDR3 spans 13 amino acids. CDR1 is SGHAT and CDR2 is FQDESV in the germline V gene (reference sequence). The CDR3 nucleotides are TGTGCCAGCAGCTTAGCTTTCCAGAATGAGCGGTACTTC. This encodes CASSLAFQNERYF.

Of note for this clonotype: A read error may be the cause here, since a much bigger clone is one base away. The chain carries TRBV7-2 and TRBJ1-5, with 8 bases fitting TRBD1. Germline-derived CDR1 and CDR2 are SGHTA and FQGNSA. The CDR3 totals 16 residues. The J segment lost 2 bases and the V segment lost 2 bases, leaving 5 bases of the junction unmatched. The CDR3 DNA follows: TGTGCCAGCAGCTTAAAACCGGGACAGGGCAATCAGCCCCAGCATTTT. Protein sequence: CASSLKPGQGNQPQHF.

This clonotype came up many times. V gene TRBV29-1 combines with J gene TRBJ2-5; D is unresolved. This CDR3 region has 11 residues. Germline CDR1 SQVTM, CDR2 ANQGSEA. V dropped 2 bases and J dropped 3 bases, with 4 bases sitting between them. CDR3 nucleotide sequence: TGCAGCGTTGAACAGAAAGAGACCCAGTACTTC. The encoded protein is CSVEQKETQYF.